These 27 T cell receptor beta chains originate from one sample sequenced in a study of metastatic and nonmetastatic thyroid tumors. No patient received treatment before thyroid surgery. TCRdb reassembled clones from the PCR reads with MiXCR. The sample lists about 40,000 clones; about an eighth were seen once. Specimen: blood. Receptor source: a female donor with papillary thyroid cancer or a benign thyroid nodule (not recorded which). Some clones in this sample may be carry-over from other donors' samples.

This clone showed up many times. A much larger clone is a single base away; this may be a read error. V is TRBV24-1 and J is TRBJ1-1; possible D gene TRBD1, 6 bases. The CDR3 consists of 13 residues. Germline CDR1 and CDR2: KGHDR and SFDVKD. The CDR3 sequence is CVTVARGGTEAFF. The DNA of the CDR3 is TGTGTCACCGTCGCCAGGGGTGGAACTGAAGCTTTCTTT.

This clone was counted many times. The rearrangement links TRBV28 to TRBJ2-7, with TRBD1 identical over 10 bases. The V gene's germline CDR1 is MDHEN and CDR2 SYDVKM. The CDR3 runs to 14 residues. V dropped 5 bases and J dropped 5; count of bases not matched to a gene: 6. In nucleotides, the CDR3 is TGTGCCAGCAGTACCGGGACAGGGGCCCACGAGCAGTACTTC. Protein sequence: CASSTGTGAHEQYF.

This clone appeared many times. The V call is TRBV20-1, the J call TRBJ2-4; D may be TRBD1 (6 bases). CDR1 is DFQATT, CDR2 SNEGSKA, per germline (reference sequence). Trimming left V 6 bases short and J 4 bases short, with 13 bases between. CDR3 length: 13 amino acids. The CDR3 loop reads CSAGDNMKNIQYF. The CDR3 nucleotides are TGCAGTGCGGGGGACAACATGAAAAACATTCAGTACTTC.

This clone has ten or more counts. The same CDR3 can be traced to other DNA sequences in this sample. The CDR3 coding sequence is TGTGCCAGCAGCGTAGGAAGAGTGGATACGCAGTATTTT. This encodes CASSVGRVDTQYF. The rearrangement uses TRBV9 and TRBJ2-3, with D uncertain. Germline V CDR1 and CDR2: SGDLS, YYNGEE. CDR3 length: 13 amino acids. Trimming stripped 0 bases from V and 6 bases from J, with 8 bases between.

Many counts were recorded for this clone. The chain has TRBV28 and TRBJ2-7; 9 bases map to TRBD1. Germline V lookup: CDR1 MDHEN, CDR2 SYDVKM. The CDR3 is 12 residues long. V lost 10 bases, J lost 7 bases, and 8 bases stayed unmatched. The CDR3 region has the DNA TGTGCCACCCGGGACAGGGTTGGGGAGCAGTACTTC. Its translation: CATRDRVGEQYF. The whole variable domain, remainder taken from reference TRBV28 and TRBJ2-7, is DVKVTQSSRYLVKRTGEKVFLECVQDMDHENMFWYRQDPGLGLRLIYFSYDVKMKEKGDIPEGYSVSREKKERFSLILESASTNQTSMYLCATRDRVGEQYFGPGTRLTVT.

Points on this clone: A read error may be the cause here, since a much bigger clone is one base away. This specimen includes other DNA sequences encoding the same CDR3. This chain connects TRBV10-2 to TRBJ2-7, with TRBD1 identical over 9 bases. The CDR3 covers 13 residues. CDR1 WSHSY and CDR2 SAAADI come from the germline V gene. J gave up 7 bases and V 7 bases, and 8 bases lay outside the gene matches. CDR3 in DNA: TGCGCCAGCACCCGGACAGGGGTGGGAGAGCAGTACTTC. It specifies CASTRTGVGEQYF.

This clone was detected ten times or more. V usage is TRBV7-8 and J usage is TRBJ1-2, with D hard to call. The CDR3 has 15 residues. CDR1 and CDR2 from the germline V gene are SGHVS and FQNEAQ. V lost 5 bases and J 5 bases, leaving 18 bases between the germline ends. The CDR3 spells CASSPEWDLSYGYTF. The CDR3 DNA is TGTGCCAGCAGCCCGGAGTGGGATCTCTCTTATGGCTACACCTTC.

This clone occurred many times. The chain employs TRBV7-8 and TRBJ2-4, with D perhaps matching TRBD2 (5 bases). V lost 10 bases, J lost 0 bases, and 10 bases lay in between. Germline assignment: CDR1 SGHVS and CDR2 FQNEAQ. CDR3 length equals 13 residues. CDR3: CATKAGAKNIQYF. CDR3 DNA: TGTGCCACCAAGGCGGGAGCCAAAAACATTCAGTACTTC. Together with reference TRBV7-8 and TRBJ2-4, the CDR3 gives the full variable domain: GAGVSQSPRYKVAKRGQDVALRCDPISGHVSLFWYQQALGQGPEFLTYFQNEAQLDKSGLPSDRFFAERPEGSVSTLKIQRTQQEDSAVYLCATKAGAKNIQYFGAGTRLSVL.

This clone occurred many times. CDR3 in DNA: TGTGCCAGCAGTTTAGGGTACGAGCAGTACTTC. Its protein product is CASSLGYEQYF. J is TRBJ2-7 and V is TRBV28; D gene ambiguous. This CDR3 is 11 amino acids long. Germline CDR1 MDHEN, CDR2 SYDVKM. The germline V and J ends were trimmed by 2 bases and 4 bases, with 3 bases remaining between them.

This clone was recorded many times. This rearrangement joins TRBV5-1 to TRBJ2-5; D may be TRBD2 (5 bases). Trimming took off 0 bases at V and 5 bases at J, with 14 bases between the two ends. There are 15 residues in the CDR3. Germline assignment: CDR1 SGHRS and CDR2 YFSETQ. This CDR3 is CASSLEVGSSETQYF. The CDR3, as DNA: TGCGCCAGCAGCTTGGAGGTAGGGAGTTCTGAGACCCAGTACTTC.

This clone appeared many times. The chain employs TRBV28 and TRBJ2-7, with TRBD2 matching over 13 bases. V lost 5 bases and J lost 1; bases outside the gene matches: 2. Germline V gene sequence: CDR1 MDHEN, CDR2 SYDVKM. This CDR3 region has 15 residues. Written as DNA, the CDR3 is TGTGCCAGCAGTCGGACTAGCGGGGGATCCTACGAGCAGTACTTC. This codes for CASSRTSGGSYEQYF. The complete variable domain, with remaining parts taken from reference TRBV28 and TRBJ2-7, reads DVKVTQSSRYLVKRTGEKVFLECVQDMDHENMFWYRQDPGLGLRLIYFSYDVKMKEKGDIPEGYSVSREKKERFSLILESASTNQTSMYLCASSRTSGGSYEQYFGPGTRLTVT.

This clone occurred many times. The chain combines TRBV25-1 with TRBJ2-2; possibly TRBD2 for D (5 bases). Trimming pared 1 base from V and 5 bases from J, leaving 8 bases between. The CDR3 loop spans 14 amino acids. From germline, CDR1 is MGHDK and CDR2 SYGVNS. CDR3 DNA sequence: TGTGCCAGCAGTGAATCCACGGGGACCGGGGAGCTGTTTTTT. It encodes CASSESTGTGELFF. The full variable domain, in which reference TRBV25-1 and TRBJ2-2 provide the parts outside the CDR3, is EADIYQTPRYLVIGTGKKITLECSQTMGHDKMYWYQQDPGMELHLIHYSYGVNSTEKGDLSSESTVSRIRTEHFPLTLESARPSHTSQYLCASSESTGTGELFFGEGSRLTVL.

Worth noting for this clone: Since no conserved phenylalanine or tryptophan closes the CDR3, a read error is the likely cause. The chain employs TRBV9 and TRBJ2-7; maybe TRBD2 (5 bases). Germline V gene data show CDR1 as SGDLS and CDR2 as YYNGEE. This CDR3 contains 15 residues. Trimming took off 5 bases at V and 5 bases at J, with 20 bases between the two ends. The CDR3 DNA is TGTGCCAGCAGAGTAACCCAAGAGGACTCTCACGAGCAGTACTTA. This encodes CASRVTQEDSHEQYL.

This clone has just a few counts. V and J are TRBV12-3 or TRBV12-4 and TRBJ2-7; possible D gene TRBD2, 6 bases. V shed 4 bases and J shed 0 bases, with 13 bases lying between them. The CDR3 sequence is 15 residues long. The CDR3 is CASSYNSGPSYEQYF. CDR3 in DNA: TGTGCCAGCAGTTACAACAGCGGGCCCTCCTACGAGCAGTACTTC.

The chain employs TRBV12-3 or TRBV12-4 and TRBJ2-3; D may match TRBD1 or TRBD2 (6 bases each). This CDR3 comprises 15 residues. Deletions cut 8 bases from V and 6 bases from J, with 21 bases between. The CDR3 protein is CASERGSGAPDTQYF. The CDR3 DNA follows: TGTGCCAGCGAGAGAGGTTCGGGGGCGCCGGATACGCAGTATTTT.

This clone showed up just a few times. V is TRBV6-1 and J is TRBJ2-1; D perhaps matches TRBD2 (6 bases). V gave up 3 bases and J gave up 10 bases, with 13 bases separating them. The CDR3 sequence is 13 residues long. Germline V lookup: CDR1 MNHNS, CDR2 SASEGT. The CDR3 bases are TGTGCCAGCAGTGACGGGGAGGCGGTGGAGCAGTTCTTC. Its translation: CASSDGEAVEQFF.

This clone was recorded only once. This may be a read error, as it is one base from a much larger clone. The gene calls are TRBV11-2 and TRBJ2-1; tentatively, D is TRBD1 or TRBD2 (5 bases each). Between the trimmed V and J ends, which lost 1 base and 7 bases, there was a span of 14 bases. This CDR3 contains 15 residues. Germline values: CDR1 SGHAT, CDR2 FQNNGV. The CDR3 loop reads CASSLVNGAGNEQFF. The CDR3 DNA sequence: TGTGCCAGCAGCTTAGTTAACGGGGCCGGGAATGAGCAGTTCTTC.

This clone showed up many times. The chain has TRBV3-1 and TRBJ2-6; possibly TRBD2 for D (5 bases). The V gene lost 2 bases and the J gene lost 0 bases, with 11 bases spanning the gap. Looked up from germline, CDR1 is LGHDT and CDR2 is YNNKEL (reference sequence). The CDR3 spans 17 residues. The CDR3, as DNA: TGTGCCAGCAGCCAATGGGGAGAGAGCTCTGGGGCCAACGTCCTGACTTTC. This sequence encodes CASSQWGESSGANVLTF.

About this clone: Just one base apart from a much larger clone, this may be a read error. The same CDR3 can be traced to other DNA sequences in this sample. CDR3 residues: CASVNPGRVRGTDTQYF. In DNA, the CDR3 is TGTGCAAGCGTTAACCCGGGGCGGGTACGAGGGACAGATACGCAGTATTTT. This chain joins TRBV28 and TRBJ2-3, with D tentatively TRBD1 or TRBD2 (5 bases each). Germline V gives CDR1 MDHEN, CDR2 SYDVKM. This CDR3 has 17 residues.

There are many counts of this clone. This chain uses TRBV5-6 with TRBJ2-3, with a tentative D call TRBD2 (6 bases). V was trimmed by 0 bases and J by 6 bases, leaving 11 bases between them. CDR3 length: 14 residues. Germline CDR1 reads SGHDT; CDR2 reads YYEEEE. CDR3 region: CASSLGRESDTQYF. Written as DNA, the CDR3 is TGTGCCAGCAGCTTGGGGCGGGAATCGGATACGCAGTATTTT.

Many counts were recorded for this clone. The rearrangement joins TRBV4-1 to TRBJ2-7; 7 bases agree with TRBD1. Germline CDR1 and CDR2: MGHRA and YSYEKL. Trimming removed 3 bases from V and 1 base from J; junction bases left unmatched: 3. This CDR3 is 14 amino acids long. As DNA, the CDR3 is TGCGCCAGCAGCCAGACAGGGAAATCCTACGAGCAGTACTTC. It is translated as CASSQTGKSYEQYF.

A remark on this clone: A much larger clone sits a single nucleotide away, making a read error possible. Here the CDR3 reads CSAQGLAGGAPYEQYF. For the CDR3, the DNA is TGCAGTGCCCAGGGACTAGCGGGAGGGGCCCCCTACGAGCAGTACTTC. The chain recombines TRBV20-1 with TRBJ2-7; TRBD2 matches at 16 bases. V lost 6 bases to trimming and J lost 2 bases; unmatched junction nucleotides: 7. Per the germline V gene, CDR1 is DFQATT and CDR2 is SNEGSKA (reference sequence). This CDR3 is built from 16 residues.

This clone was picked up many times. This sample also contains other DNA sequences that code for the same CDR3. The chain joins TRBV2 to TRBJ2-5; D might be TRBD2 (6 bases). Germline V lookup: CDR1 SNHLY, CDR2 FYNNEI. The CDR3 covers 13 residues. V was clipped by 10 bases and J by 5 bases, with 17 bases between them. CDR3 sequence reads: CATRTGSGETQYF. The CDR3 region has the DNA TGTGCCACACGGACCGGGAGCGGGGAGACCCAGTACTTC.

The table lists this clone with many counts. This chain joins TRBV30 and TRBJ2-7, with 13 bases that match TRBD2. CDR3 length: 16 residues. Germline CDR1 is GTSNPN and CDR2 is SVGIG (reference sequence). Trimming at V came to 1 base and at J to 5 bases, leaving 8 bases not matched to a gene. This CDR3 reads CAWSGGLAGVGDEQYF. The CDR3 bases are TGTGCCTGGAGTGGCGGACTAGCGGGAGTAGGGGACGAGCAGTACTTC. Based on the CDR3 plus reference TRBV30 and TRBJ2-7, the full variable domain is SQTIHQWPATLVQPVGSPLSLECTVEGTSNPNLYWYRQAAGRGLQLLFYSVGIGQISSEVPQNLSASRPQDRQFILSSKKLLLSDSGFYLCAWSGGLAGVGDEQYFGPGTRLTVT.

This clone was observed many times. The rearrangement uses TRBV5-1 and TRBJ1-1; D not resolved. CDR1 SGHRS and CDR2 YFSETQ come from the germline V gene. This CDR3 comprises 13 residues. V lost 0 bases and J lost 4, with 7 bases in between. CDR3 residues: CASSLGESTEAFF. In DNA, the CDR3 is TGCGCCAGCAGCTTGGGGGAGAGCACTGAAGCTTTCTTT. Based on the CDR3 plus reference TRBV5-1 and TRBJ1-1, the full variable domain is KAGVTQTPRYLIKTRGQQVTLSCSPISGHRSVSWYQQTPGQGLQFLFEYFSETQRNKGNFPGRFSGRQFSNSRSEMNVSTLELGDSALYLCASSLGESTEAFFGQGTRLTVV.

The sample holds many counts of this clone. The chain has TRBV20-1 and TRBJ1-2; the match to TRBD1 covers 9 bases. With V trimmed by 5 bases and J by 8 bases, 18 bases remained unmatched. This CDR3 comprises 16 residues. Germline assignment: CDR1 DFQATT and CDR2 SNEGSKA (reference sequence). CDR3 DNA: TGCAGTGCTCCAATAAACGGCGGACAGGGGAAGTGGGGCTACACCTTC. This gives the protein CSAPINGGQGKWGYTF.

This clone was detected many times. The chain couples TRBV7-2 to TRBJ2-6; 7 nucleotides align to TRBD1. Germline V lookup: CDR1 SGHTA, CDR2 FQGNSA. The V and J ends lost 5 bases and 8 bases, in that order; junction bases with no gene match: 3. The CDR3 consists of 13 residues. The CDR3 coding sequence is TGTGCCAGCAGCAACAGGGGCACCAACGTCCTGACTTTC. Translated, it gives CASSNRGTNVLTF.